This T cell receptor beta chain emerged from a study of Graves' ophthalmopathy and Graves' hyperthyroidism. Notes on this clonotype: Its antigen is unidentified.

The TCR beta CDR3 regions underwent amplification from RNA transcripts. First-round RT-PCR used HTBI primers; second-round multiplex PCR followed. TCRdb redid the calling of the multiplex PCR reads with MiXCR, one entry per CDR3 protein. The sample shows about 210,000 distinct CDR3 sequences, 25% to 30% of them seen only once. The CDR3 loop spans 14 amino acids. Germline V gene sequence: CDR1 MNHNS, CDR2 SASEGT. V gave up 10 bases and J gave up 6 bases, with 22 bases separating them. Study findings and constraints: A majority of expanded thyroid clonotypes exceeding 0.001 frequency were likewise present in blood.

Ophthalmopathic donors had moderate-to-severe activity, CAS ≥3 and NOSPECS ≥4, with disease that had lasted under 3 months. Ineligible for inclusion were patients with other autoimmune diseases, uncontrolled infections, pregnancy or lactation. PBMCs were isolated from a 10 ml sample of fresh peripheral blood. This receptor was taken from a man aged 45-60 years with Graves' ophthalmopathy. V is TRBV6-1 and J is TRBJ2-7; perhaps TRBD1 as D (6 bases). Material for sequencing was peripheral blood. Here the CDR3 DNA reads TGTGCCACCAACACCGGGGACACGTGGGGCGAGCAGTACTTC. It is translated as CATNTGDTWGEQYF.